The entry that follows covers one TCR beta chain sequence. Per the study methods: Reference gene primer amplification gave nucleated cell count estimates. The protocol was immunoSEQ multiplex PCR, while the TCRdb copy is restricted to in-frame clones and leaves out a portion. V and J calls and clone size are copied from that table; D and trimming were computed from the DNA. The table shows roughly 200,000 clones, with 80% to 85% occurring only once. This record comes from a study of blood T cell repertoires in COVID-19. Study information: Spain, Italy and the United States supplied samples that represented acute and convalescent COVID-19.

Germline-derived CDR1 and CDR2 are SGHTA and FQGNSA. The V gene lost 5 bases and the J gene lost 0 bases, with 5 bases spanning the gap. The CDR3 contains 14 residues. The clonotype originates from a middle-aged man with active or convalescent COVID-19. What was sequenced was peripheral blood. This chain uses TRBV7-2 with TRBJ1-6; D is undetermined. The CDR3 sequence: CASSVSSYNSPLHF. In nucleotides, the CDR3 is TGTGCCAGCAGCGTGAGCTCCTATAATTCACCCCTCCACTTT.